The 7 T cell receptor beta chains below come from one sample, sequenced in a study of PD-L1 blockade in urothelial cancer. Using immunoSEQ multiplex PCR, the repertoire was profiled, and TCRdb retains in-frame clones only, with some absent. The sample has 55,000 to 70,000 clones; about 86% are singletons. Sequencing used PBMCs, obtained around atezolizumab (anti-PD-L1) treatment. Source of these receptors: a man aged 45-65 years with urothelial cancer.

The J gene is TRBJ1-1, the V gene TRBV19; D is possibly TRBD1 (5 bases). Trimming shortened V by 7 bases and J by 1 base, and 13 bases separated the two germline ends. Germline CDR1 LNHDA, CDR2 SQIVND (reference sequence). This CDR3 is built from 14 residues. The CDR3 spells CASKEGPGNTEAFF. CDR3 in DNA: TGTGCCAGTAAGGAGGGGCCAGGGAACACTGAAGCTTTCTTT.

This rearrangement joins TRBV10-3 to TRBJ1-1; 9 bases agree with TRBD1. The CDR3 spans 14 residues. CDR1 and CDR2 from the germline V gene are ENHRY and SYGVKD. V lost 5 bases, J lost 7 bases, and 8 bases stayed unmatched. CDR3 region: CAISSSEGQGEAFF. Written as DNA, the CDR3 is TGTGCCATCAGTTCATCTGAGGGACAGGGTGAAGCTTTCTTT.

J is TRBJ1-1 and V is TRBV7-2; no definite D call. Trimming left V 1 base short and J 8 bases short, with 8 bases between. The CDR3 runs to 12 residues. The V gene's germline CDR1 is SGHTA and CDR2 FQGNSA. CDR3 loop: CASSLEQREAFF. The DNA for the CDR3 is TGTGCCAGCAGCTTAGAGCAGAGGGAAGCTTTCTTT.

The gene calls are TRBV2 and TRBJ1-5; TRBD1 matches 9 bases. V was clipped by 3 bases and J by 2 bases; unmatched bases: 5. Germline CDR1 and CDR2: SNHLY and FYNNEI. The CDR3 is made up of 16 amino acids. CDR3 nucleotide sequence: TGTGCCAGCAGTGATCTCCGGGACAGGGGCAATCAGCCCCAGCATTTT. It translates to CASSDLRDRGNQPQHF.

This chain uses TRBV30 with TRBJ2-3, with 12 bases that match TRBD2. This CDR3 is 14 amino acids long. V gave up 3 bases and J gave up 4 bases; unmatched junction bases: 2. Germline V gives CDR1 GTSNPN, CDR2 SVGIG (reference sequence). Written as DNA, the CDR3 is TGTGCCTGGAGACTAGCGGGAGGCTCAGATACGCAGTATTTT. As protein: CAWRLAGGSDTQYF.

This chain joins TRBV4-2 and TRBJ2-3, with 10 bases lining up with TRBD2. The V gene's germline CDR1 is LGHNA and CDR2 YNFKEQ. CDR3 length: 16 amino acids. V shed 2 bases and J 1 base; nucleotides not matched to a gene: 3. The DNA of the CDR3 is TGTGCCAGCAGCCAATTTGGGACTAGCGGCACAGATACGCAGTATTTT. Encoded protein: CASSQFGTSGTDTQYF.

The chain combines TRBV9 with TRBJ2-2, with D possibly matching TRBD2 (6 bases). CDR3 length: 17 amino acids. CDR1 SGDLS and CDR2 YYNGEE come from the germline V gene. V was clipped by 3 bases and J by 0 bases, with 15 bases between them. This CDR3 is CASSDRGDGSNTGELFF. CDR3 bases: TGTGCCAGCAGCGACCGCGGGGATGGGTCGAACACCGGGGAGCTGTTTTTT.